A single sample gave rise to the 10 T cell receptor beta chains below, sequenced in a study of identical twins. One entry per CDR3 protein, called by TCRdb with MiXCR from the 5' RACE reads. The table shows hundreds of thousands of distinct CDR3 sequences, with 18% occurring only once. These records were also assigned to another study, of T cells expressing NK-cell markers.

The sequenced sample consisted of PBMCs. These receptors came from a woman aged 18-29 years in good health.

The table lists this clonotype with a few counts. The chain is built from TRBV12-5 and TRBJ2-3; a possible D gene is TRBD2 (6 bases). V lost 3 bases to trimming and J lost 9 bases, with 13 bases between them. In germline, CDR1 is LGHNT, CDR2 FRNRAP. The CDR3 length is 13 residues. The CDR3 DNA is TGTGCTAGTGGTTTTGGTTCGCGGGGAACGCAGTATTTT. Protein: CASGFGSRGTQYF.

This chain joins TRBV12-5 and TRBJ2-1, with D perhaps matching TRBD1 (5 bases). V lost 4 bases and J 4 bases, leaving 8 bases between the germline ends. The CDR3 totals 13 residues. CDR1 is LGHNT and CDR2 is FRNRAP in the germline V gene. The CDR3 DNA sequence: TGTGCTAGTGGTTATGACAGTTACAATGAGCAGTTCTTC. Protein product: CASGYDSYNEQFF.

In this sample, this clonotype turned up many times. In DNA, the CDR3 is TGTGCCAGCAGTACTTCTAGGGGAAGAGGTCAAGAGACCCAGTACTTC. Amino acids: CASSTSRGRGQETQYF. V usage is TRBV12-3 or TRBV12-4 and J usage is TRBJ2-5, with D perhaps TRBD1 (5 bases). The CDR3 sequence is 16 residues long. Trimming left V 5 bases short and J 2 bases short, with 18 bases between.

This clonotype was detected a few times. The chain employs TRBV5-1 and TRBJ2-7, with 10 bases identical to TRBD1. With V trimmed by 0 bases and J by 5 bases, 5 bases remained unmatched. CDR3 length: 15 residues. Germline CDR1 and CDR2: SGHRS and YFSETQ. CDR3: CASSLGQGAMNEQYF. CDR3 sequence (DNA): TGCGCCAGCAGCTTGGGACAGGGGGCGATGAACGAGCAGTACTTC.

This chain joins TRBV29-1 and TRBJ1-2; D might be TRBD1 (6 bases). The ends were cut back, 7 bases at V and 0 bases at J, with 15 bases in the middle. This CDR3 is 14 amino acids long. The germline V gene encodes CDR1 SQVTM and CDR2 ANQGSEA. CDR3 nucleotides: TGCAGCGATCGGACAGCACTTTCTAACTATGGCTACACCTTC. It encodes CSDRTALSNYGYTF.

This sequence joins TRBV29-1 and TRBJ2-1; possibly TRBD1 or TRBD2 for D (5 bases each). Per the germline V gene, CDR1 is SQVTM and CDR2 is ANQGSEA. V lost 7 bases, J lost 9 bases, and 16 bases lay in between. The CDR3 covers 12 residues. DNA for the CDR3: TGCAGCGCTATAGGGGAGCGGATTGAGCAGTTCTTC. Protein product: CSAIGERIEQFF.

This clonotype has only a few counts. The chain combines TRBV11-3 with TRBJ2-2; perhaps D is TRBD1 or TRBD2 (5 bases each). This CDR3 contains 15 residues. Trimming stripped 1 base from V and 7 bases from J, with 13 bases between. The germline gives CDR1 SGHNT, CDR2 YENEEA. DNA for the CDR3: TGTGCCAGCAGCTTAGTCGCGCAGGGAGTCGGGGAGCTGTTTTTT. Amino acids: CASSLVAQGVGELFF.

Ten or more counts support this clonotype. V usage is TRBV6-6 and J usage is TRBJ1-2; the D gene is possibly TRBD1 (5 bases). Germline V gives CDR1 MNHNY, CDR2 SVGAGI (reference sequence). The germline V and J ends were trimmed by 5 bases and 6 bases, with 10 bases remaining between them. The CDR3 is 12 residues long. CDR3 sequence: CASSTPGNGYTF. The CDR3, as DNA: TGTGCCAGCAGTACACCAGGGAATGGCTACACCTTC.

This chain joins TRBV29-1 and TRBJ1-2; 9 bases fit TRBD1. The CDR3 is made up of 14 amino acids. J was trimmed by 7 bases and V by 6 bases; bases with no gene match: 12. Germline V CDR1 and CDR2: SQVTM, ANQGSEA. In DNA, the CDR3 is TGCAGCGTGATGCCGAGGGACAGGGAGGCTGGCTACACCTTC. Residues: CSVMPRDREAGYTF.

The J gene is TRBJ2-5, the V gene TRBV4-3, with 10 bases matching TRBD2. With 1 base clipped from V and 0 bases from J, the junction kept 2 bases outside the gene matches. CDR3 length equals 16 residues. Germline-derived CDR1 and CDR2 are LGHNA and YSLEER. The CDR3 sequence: CASSQGTSGNQETQYF. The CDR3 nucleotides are TGCGCCAGCAGCCAAGGCACTAGCGGGAACCAAGAGACCCAGTACTTC.